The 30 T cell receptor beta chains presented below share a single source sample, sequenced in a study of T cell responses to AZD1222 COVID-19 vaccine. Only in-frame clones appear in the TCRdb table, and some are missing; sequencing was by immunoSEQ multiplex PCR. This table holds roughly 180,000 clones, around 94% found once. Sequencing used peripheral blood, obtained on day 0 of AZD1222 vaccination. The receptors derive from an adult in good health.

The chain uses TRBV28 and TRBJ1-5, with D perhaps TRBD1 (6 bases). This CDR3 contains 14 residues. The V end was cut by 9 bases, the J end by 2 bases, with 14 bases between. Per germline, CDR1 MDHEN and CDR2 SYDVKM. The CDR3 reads CASARGVGNQPQHF. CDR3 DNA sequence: TGTGCCAGTGCCAGGGGTGTTGGCAATCAGCCCCAGCATTTT.

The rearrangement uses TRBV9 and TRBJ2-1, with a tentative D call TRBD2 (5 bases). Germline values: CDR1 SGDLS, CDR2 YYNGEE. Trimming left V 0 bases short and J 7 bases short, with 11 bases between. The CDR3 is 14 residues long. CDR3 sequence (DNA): TGTGCCAGCAGCGTAGAATCCGGCGGGAATGAGCAGTTCTTC. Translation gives CASSVESGGNEQFF. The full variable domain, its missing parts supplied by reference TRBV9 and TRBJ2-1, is DSGVTQTPKHLITATGQRVTLRCSPRSGDLSVYWYQQSLDQGLQFLIQYYNGEERAKGNILERFSAQQFPDLHSELNLSSLELGDSALYFCASSVESGGNEQFFGPGTRLTVL.

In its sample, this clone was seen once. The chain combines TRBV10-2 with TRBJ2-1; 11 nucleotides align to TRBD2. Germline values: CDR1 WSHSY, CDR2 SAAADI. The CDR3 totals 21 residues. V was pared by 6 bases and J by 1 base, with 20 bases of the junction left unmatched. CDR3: CASSEGTGTSGRAHSYNEQFF. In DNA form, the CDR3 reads TGCGCCAGCAGCGAGGGGACCGGGACTAGCGGCCGGGCCCATTCCTACAATGAGCAGTTCTTC.

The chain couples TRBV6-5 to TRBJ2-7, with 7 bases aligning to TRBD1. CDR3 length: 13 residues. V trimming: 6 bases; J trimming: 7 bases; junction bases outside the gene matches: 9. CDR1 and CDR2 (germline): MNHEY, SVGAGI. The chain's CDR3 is CASRPGTVSEQYF. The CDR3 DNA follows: TGTGCCAGCAGACCCGGGACAGTGTCGGAGCAGTACTTC.

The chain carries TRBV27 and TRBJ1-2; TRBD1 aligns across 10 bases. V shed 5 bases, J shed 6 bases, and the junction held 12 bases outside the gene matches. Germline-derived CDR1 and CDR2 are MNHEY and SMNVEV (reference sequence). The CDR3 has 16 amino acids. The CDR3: CASSKIGDRGDDGYTF. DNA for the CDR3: TGTGCCAGCAGTAAGATAGGGGACAGGGGCGACGATGGCTACACCTTC.

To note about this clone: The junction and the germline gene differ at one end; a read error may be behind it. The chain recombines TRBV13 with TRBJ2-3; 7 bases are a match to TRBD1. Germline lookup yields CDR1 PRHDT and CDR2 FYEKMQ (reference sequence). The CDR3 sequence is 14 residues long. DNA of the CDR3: TGTGCCAGCAGCCGGGGACAGAGCACAGGTACGCAGTATTTT. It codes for CASSRGQSTGTQYF.

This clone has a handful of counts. CDR3 coding DNA: TGTGCCAGCAGCTCTGGGACTAGCGGGAGTCGCGGGGGTCCGCAGTATTTT. Its protein product is CASSSGTSGSRGGPQYF. The gene calls are TRBV7-2 and TRBJ2-3; 14 bases are a match to TRBD2. The CDR3 length is 17 residues. V dropped 4 bases and J dropped 10; count of bases not matched to a gene: 13. The germline V gene has CDR1 SGHTA and CDR2 FQGNSA.

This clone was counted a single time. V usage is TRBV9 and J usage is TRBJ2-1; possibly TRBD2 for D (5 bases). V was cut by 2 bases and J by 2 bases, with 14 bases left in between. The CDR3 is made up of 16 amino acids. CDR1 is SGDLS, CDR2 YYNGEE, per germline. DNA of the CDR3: TGTGCCAGCAGCGTTCGGCTCGGGGATCCCTACAATGAGCAGTTCTTC. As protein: CASSVRLGDPYNEQFF.

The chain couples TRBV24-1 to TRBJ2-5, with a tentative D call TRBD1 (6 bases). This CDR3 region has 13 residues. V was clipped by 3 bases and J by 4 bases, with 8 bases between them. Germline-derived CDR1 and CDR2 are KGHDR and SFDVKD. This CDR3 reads CATSDPGVETQYF. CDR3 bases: TGTGCCACCAGTGATCCAGGGGTAGAGACCCAGTACTTC.

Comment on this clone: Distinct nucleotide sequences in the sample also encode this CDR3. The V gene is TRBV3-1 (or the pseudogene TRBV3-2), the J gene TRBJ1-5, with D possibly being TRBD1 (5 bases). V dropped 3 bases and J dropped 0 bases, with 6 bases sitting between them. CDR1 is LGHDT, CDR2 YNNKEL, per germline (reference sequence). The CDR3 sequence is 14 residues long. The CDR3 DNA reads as TGTGCCAGCAGCCAGGGGGGTAGCAATCAGCCCCAGCATTTT. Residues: CASSQGGSNQPQHF.

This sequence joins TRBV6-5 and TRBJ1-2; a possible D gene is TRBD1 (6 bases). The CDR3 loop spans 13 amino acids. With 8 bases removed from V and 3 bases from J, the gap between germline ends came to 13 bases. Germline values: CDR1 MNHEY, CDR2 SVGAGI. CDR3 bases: TGTGCCAGCGAAACAGGGACGGACTATGGCTACACCTTC. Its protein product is CASETGTDYGYTF.

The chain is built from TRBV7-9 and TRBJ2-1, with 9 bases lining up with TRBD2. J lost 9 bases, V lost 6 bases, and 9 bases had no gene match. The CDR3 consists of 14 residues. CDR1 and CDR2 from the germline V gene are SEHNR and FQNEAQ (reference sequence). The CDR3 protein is CASRISGSESEQFF. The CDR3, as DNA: TGTGCCAGCAGAATTAGCGGGAGTGAGAGTGAGCAGTTCTTC.

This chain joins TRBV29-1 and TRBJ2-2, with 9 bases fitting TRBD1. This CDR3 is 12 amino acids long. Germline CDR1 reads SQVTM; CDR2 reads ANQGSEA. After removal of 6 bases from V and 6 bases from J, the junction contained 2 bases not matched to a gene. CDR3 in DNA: TGCAGCGTGAACAGGGGGCCCGGGGAGCTGTTTTTT. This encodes CSVNRGPGELFF.

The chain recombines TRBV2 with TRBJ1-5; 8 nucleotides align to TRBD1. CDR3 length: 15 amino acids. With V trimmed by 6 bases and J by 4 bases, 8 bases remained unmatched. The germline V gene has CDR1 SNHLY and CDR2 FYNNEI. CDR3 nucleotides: TGTGCCAGCAGGGGCACCGGGACAGGAAATCAGCCCCAGCATTTT. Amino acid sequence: CASRGTGTGNQPQHF.

CDR3 nucleotides: TGCGCCAGCAGCGACCCTAGCGTCCAGGGGCCCCAGCATTTT. This sequence encodes CASSDPSVQGPQHF. This rearrangement joins TRBV5-1 to TRBJ1-5; D possibly corresponds to TRBD1 (5 bases). With 4 bases removed from V and 9 bases from J, the gap between germline ends came to 17 bases. Germline V gene data show CDR1 as SGHRS and CDR2 as YFSETQ. The CDR3 loop spans 14 amino acids.

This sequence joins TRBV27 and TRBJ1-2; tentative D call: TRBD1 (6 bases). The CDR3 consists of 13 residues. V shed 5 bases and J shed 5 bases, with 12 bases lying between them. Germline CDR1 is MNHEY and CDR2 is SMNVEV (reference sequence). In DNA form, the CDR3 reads TGTGCCAGCAGTAGAGACAGGAGTTATGGCTACACCTTC. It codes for CASSRDRSYGYTF.

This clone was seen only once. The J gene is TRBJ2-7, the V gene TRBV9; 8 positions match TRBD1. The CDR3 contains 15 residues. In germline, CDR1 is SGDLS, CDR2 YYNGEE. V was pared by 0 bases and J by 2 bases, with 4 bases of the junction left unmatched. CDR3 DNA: TGTGCCAGCAGCGTAGGAAGGACAGGGACCTACGAGCAGTACTTC. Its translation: CASSVGRTGTYEQYF.

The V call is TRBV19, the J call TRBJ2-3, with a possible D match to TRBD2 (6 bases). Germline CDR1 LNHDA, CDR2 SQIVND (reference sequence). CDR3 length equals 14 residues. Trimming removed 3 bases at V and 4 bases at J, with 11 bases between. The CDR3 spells CASSIVGGADTQYF. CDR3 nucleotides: TGTGCCAGTAGTATTGTTGGCGGGGCAGATACGCAGTATTTT.

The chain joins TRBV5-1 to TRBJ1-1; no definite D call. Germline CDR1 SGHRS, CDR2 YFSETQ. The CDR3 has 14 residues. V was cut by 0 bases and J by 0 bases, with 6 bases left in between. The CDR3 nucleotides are TGCGCCAGCAGCTTGGACAGCATGAACACTGAAGCTTTCTTT. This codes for CASSLDSMNTEAFF. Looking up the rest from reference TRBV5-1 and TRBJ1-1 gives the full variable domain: KAGVTQTPRYLIKTRGQQVTLSCSPISGHRSVSWYQQTPGQGLQFLFEYFSETQRNKGNFPGRFSGRQFSNSRSEMNVSTLELGDSALYLCASSLDSMNTEAFFGQGTRLTVV.

Here the CDR3 reads CASSFGTGGVYNEQFF. CDR3 nucleotides: TGTGCCAGCTCATTCGGGACAGGGGGCGTTTACAATGAGCAGTTCTTC. The chain uses TRBV18 and TRBJ2-1, with 12 nucleotides matching TRBD1. CDR3 length: 16 amino acids. Trimming cost V 5 bases and J 4 bases; bases outside gene matches: 6. Germline assignment: CDR1 KGHSH and CDR2 LQKENI.

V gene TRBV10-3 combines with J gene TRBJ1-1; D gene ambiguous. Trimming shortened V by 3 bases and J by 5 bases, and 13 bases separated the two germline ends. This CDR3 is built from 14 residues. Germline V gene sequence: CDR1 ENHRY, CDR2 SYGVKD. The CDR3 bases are TGTGCCATCAGTGACGTAGGAGTCTCGACTGAAGCTTTCTTT. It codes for CAISDVGVSTEAFF.

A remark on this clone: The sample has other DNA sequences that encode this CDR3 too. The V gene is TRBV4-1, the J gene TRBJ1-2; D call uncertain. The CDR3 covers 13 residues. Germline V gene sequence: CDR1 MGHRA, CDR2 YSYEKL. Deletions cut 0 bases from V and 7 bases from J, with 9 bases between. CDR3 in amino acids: CASSQEGGVGYTF. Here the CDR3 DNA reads TGCGCCAGCAGCCAAGAAGGAGGTGTTGGCTACACCTTC.

The CDR3 is CASSQGSGKYEQYF. CDR3 DNA: TGTGCCAGCAGCCAAGGGAGCGGGAAGTACGAGCAGTACTTC. The rearrangement joins TRBV4-2 to TRBJ2-7; 7 bases line up with TRBD2. J was trimmed by 4 bases and V by 1 base; bases with no gene match: 4. The CDR3 is made up of 14 amino acids. The germline gives CDR1 LGHNA, CDR2 YNFKEQ.

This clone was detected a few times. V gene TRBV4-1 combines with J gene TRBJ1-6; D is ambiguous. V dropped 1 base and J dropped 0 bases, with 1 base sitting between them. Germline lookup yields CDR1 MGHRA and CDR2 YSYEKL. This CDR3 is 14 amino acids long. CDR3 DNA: TGCGCCAGCAGCCAAGCCTCCTATAATTCACCCCTCCACTTT. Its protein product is CASSQASYNSPLHF.

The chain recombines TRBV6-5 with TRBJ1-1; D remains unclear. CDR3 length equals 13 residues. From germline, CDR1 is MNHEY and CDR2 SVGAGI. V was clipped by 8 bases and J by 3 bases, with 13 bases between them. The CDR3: CASQSEVDTEAFF. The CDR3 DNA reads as TGTGCCAGCCAGAGCGAGGTGGACACTGAAGCTTTCTTT.

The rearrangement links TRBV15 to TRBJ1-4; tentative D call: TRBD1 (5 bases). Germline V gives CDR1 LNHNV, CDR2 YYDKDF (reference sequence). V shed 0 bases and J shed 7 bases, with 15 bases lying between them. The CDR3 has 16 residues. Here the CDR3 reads CATSRERGQGGEKLFF. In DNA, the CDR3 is TGTGCCACCAGCAGAGAACGAGGGCAGGGTGGTGAAAAACTGTTTTTT. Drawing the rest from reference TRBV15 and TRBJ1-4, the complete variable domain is DAMVIQNPRYQVTQFGKPVTLSCSQTLNHNVMYWYQQKSSQAPKLLFHYYDKDFNNEADTPDNFQSRRPNTSFCFLDIRSPGLGDTAMYLCATSRERGQGGEKLFFGSGTQLSVL.

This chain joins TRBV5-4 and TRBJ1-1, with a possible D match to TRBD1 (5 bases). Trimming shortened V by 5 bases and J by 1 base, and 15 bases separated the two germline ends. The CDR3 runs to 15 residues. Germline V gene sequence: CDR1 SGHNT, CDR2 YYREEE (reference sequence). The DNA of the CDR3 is TGTGCCAGCAGTCCCCCCGGCGGGGGGAACACTGAAGCTTTCTTT. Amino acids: CASSPPGGGNTEAFF.

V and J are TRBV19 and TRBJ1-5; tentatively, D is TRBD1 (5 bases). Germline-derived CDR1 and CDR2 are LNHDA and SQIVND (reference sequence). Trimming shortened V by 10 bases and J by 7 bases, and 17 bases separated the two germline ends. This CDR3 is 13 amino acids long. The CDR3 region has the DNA TGTGCCACCGCCGGGCTTGAGGGGCAGCCCCAGCATTTT. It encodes CATAGLEGQPQHF.

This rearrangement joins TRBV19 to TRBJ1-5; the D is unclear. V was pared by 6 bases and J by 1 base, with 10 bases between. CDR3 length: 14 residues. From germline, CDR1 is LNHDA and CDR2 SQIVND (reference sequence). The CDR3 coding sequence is TGTGCCAGTAGGCGGGGTCTGAGCAATCAGCCCCAGCATTTT. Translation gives CASRRGLSNQPQHF.

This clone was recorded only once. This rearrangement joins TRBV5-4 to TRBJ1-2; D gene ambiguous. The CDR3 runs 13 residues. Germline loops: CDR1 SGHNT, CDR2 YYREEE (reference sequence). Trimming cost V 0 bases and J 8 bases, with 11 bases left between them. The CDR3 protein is CASSLGGPTGYTF. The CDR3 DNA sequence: TGTGCCAGCAGCTTGGGAGGGCCAACGGGCTACACCTTC.